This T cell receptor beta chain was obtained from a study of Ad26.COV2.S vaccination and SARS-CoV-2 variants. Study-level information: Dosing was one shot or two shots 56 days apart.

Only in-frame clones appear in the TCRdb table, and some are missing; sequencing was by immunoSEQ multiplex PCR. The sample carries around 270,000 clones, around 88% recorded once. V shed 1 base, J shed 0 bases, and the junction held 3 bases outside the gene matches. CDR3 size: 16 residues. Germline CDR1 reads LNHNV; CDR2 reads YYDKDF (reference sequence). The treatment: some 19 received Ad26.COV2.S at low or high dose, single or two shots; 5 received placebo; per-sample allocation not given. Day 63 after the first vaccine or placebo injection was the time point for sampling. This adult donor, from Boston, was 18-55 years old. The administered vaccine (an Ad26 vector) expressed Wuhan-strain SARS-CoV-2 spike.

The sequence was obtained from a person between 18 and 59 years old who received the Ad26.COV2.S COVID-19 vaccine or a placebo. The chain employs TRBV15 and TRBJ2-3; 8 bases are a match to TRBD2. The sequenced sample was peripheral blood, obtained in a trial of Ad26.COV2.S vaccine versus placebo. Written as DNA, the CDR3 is TGTGCCACCAGCAGAGGAGAGCGGGAGAGCACAGATACGCAGTATTTT. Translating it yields CATSRGERESTDTQYF.